The 28 T cell receptor beta chains in this list originate from one sample, sequenced in a study of identifying expanded T cells in peripheral blood. TCRdb's copy holds only in-frame clones and misses some; the assay was immunoSEQ multiplex PCR. The data contain about 90,000 clones, around 87% of them singletons. Sequenced input: blood. The origin of the receptors is a person between 18 and 75 years old in good health.

This sequence joins TRBV5-4 and TRBJ2-7; TRBD1 agrees at 10 bases. The CDR3 extends over 15 amino acids. Germline CDR1 and CDR2: SGHNT and YYREEE (reference sequence). The V gene end was trimmed by 4 bases and the J gene end by 4 bases; junction bases not matched to a gene: 8. The CDR3 spells CASSQFPGQGYEQYF. The CDR3 region has the DNA TGTGCCAGCAGCCAATTCCCGGGACAGGGGTACGAGCAGTACTTC.

The chain carries TRBV5-1 and TRBJ2-5, with D possibly being TRBD1 (6 bases). In germline, CDR1 is SGHRS, CDR2 YFSETQ. The V gene lost 0 bases and the J gene lost 3 bases, with 9 bases spanning the gap. This CDR3 has 14 residues. The CDR3 reads CASSLDSGEETQYF. As DNA, the CDR3 is TGCGCCAGCAGCTTGGACTCAGGGGAAGAGACCCAGTACTTC.

This clone was recorded a few times. This rearrangement joins TRBV2 to TRBJ2-1, with 13 bases fitting TRBD2. This CDR3 contains 16 residues. The V and J ends lost 9 bases and 3 bases, in that order; junction bases with no gene match: 8. The germline V gene has CDR1 SNHLY and CDR2 FYNNEI. The CDR3 spells CARTSGGAGYYNEQFF. As DNA, the CDR3 is TGTGCCAGAACTAGCGGGGGGGCGGGTTACTACAATGAGCAGTTCTTC.

This clone has just one count. The chain carries TRBV10-2 and TRBJ1-5, with a weak D call TRBD1 (6 bases). Deletions cut 2 bases from V and 11 bases from J, with 22 bases between. This CDR3 spans 16 amino acids. Germline loops: CDR1 WSHSY, CDR2 SAAADI. The DNA for the CDR3 is TGCGCCAGCAGTGAGACGGGACTAAGCAGGGGTGGGGCCCAGCATTTT. It is translated as CASSETGLSRGGAQHF.

This rearrangement joins TRBV29-1 to TRBJ2-6; D remains unclear. Trimming shortened V by 0 bases and J by 2 bases, and 8 bases separated the two germline ends. This CDR3 has 15 amino acids. CDR1 and CDR2 from the germline V gene are SQVTM and ANQGSEA. The CDR3, as DNA: TGCAGCGTTGAAGAGTACATACCTGGGGCCAACGTCCTGACTTTC. It codes for CSVEEYIPGANVLTF. The variable domain in full, with the rest retrieved from reference TRBV29-1 and TRBJ2-6, is SAVISQKPSRDICQRGTSLTIQCQVDSQVTMMFWYRQQPGQSLTLIATANQGSEATYESGFVIDKFPISRPNLTFSTLTVSNMSPEDSSIYLCSVEEYIPGANVLTFGAGSRLTVL.

The chain has TRBV2 and TRBJ2-3, with 10 bases fitting TRBD2. J lost 4 bases, V lost 7 bases, and 5 bases had no gene match. The CDR3 has 14 amino acids. Germline assignment: CDR1 SNHLY and CDR2 FYNNEI. CDR3 DNA: TGTGCCAGCATTACTAGCGGGGAAGCAGATACGCAGTATTTT. It specifies CASITSGEADTQYF.

V is TRBV11-2 and J is TRBJ2-5, with 11 bases lining up with TRBD2. The V gene end was trimmed by 5 bases and the J gene end by 4 bases; junction bases not matched to a gene: 6. The V gene's germline CDR1 is SGHAT and CDR2 FQNNGV. The CDR3 loop spans 15 amino acids. CDR3: CASSPGGTSGETQYF. Here the CDR3 DNA reads TGTGCCAGCAGCCCAGGGGGGACTAGCGGAGAGACCCAGTACTTC.

The chain carries TRBV7-2 and TRBJ2-5; the D gene could be TRBD1 or TRBD2 (5 bases each). This CDR3 is built from 16 residues. CDR1 and CDR2 from the germline V gene are SGHTA and FQGNSA. V lost 5 bases, J lost 5 bases, and 21 bases lay in between. The CDR3 coding sequence is TGTGCCAGCAGCGAAAAATGGGAATATAGGGACGAGACCCAGTACTTC. Translating it yields CASSEKWEYRDETQYF.

The rearrangement joins TRBV30 to TRBJ1-2; possibly TRBD1 for D (6 bases). The V end was cut by 3 bases, the J end by 8 bases, with 19 bases between. There are 14 residues in the CDR3. In germline, CDR1 is GTSNPN, CDR2 SVGIG (reference sequence). Here the CDR3 reads CAWRFGGLRFGYTF. DNA for the CDR3: TGTGCCTGGAGGTTCGGGGGCCTCCGGTTCGGCTACACCTTC.

The chain recombines TRBV6-1 with TRBJ1-6; D is uncertain. Germline CDR1 reads MNHNS; CDR2 reads SASEGT. V was pared by 5 bases and J by 6 bases, with 14 bases between. This CDR3 is 15 amino acids long. The CDR3: CASSIHTPANSPLHF. CDR3 coding DNA: TGTGCCAGCAGTATTCATACTCCAGCTAATTCACCCCTCCACTTT.

This rearrangement joins TRBV10-1 to TRBJ1-4; no definite D call. The CDR3 contains 18 residues. The V and J ends lost 4 bases and 0 bases respectively, with 18 bases between them. The germline V gene has CDR1 WNHNN and CDR2 SYGVQD (reference sequence). In DNA, the CDR3 is TGCGCCAGCAGTGCTCCCCAATCTCCCCAGTCAACTAATGAAAAACTGTTTTTT. Translated: CASSAPQSPQSTNEKLFF.

The chain combines TRBV5-1 with TRBJ1-2; D is possibly TRBD1 (5 bases). Deletions cut 4 bases from V and 2 bases from J, with 9 bases between. The CDR3 runs 13 residues. Germline loops: CDR1 SGHRS, CDR2 YFSETQ. CDR3 in DNA: TGCGCCAGCAGCGCCGACAGAAACTATGGCTACACCTTC. This translates into CASSADRNYGYTF.

The chain employs TRBV30 and TRBJ1-6, with 7 nucleotides matching TRBD1. Germline CDR1 reads GTSNPN; CDR2 reads SVGIG (reference sequence). The CDR3 is 15 amino acids. The junction had 7 bases not matched to a gene; V was cut back by 0 bases and J by 8 bases. For the CDR3, the DNA is TGTGCCTGGAGTGTACGGGACAGCCTTTATTCACCCCTCCACTTT. Encoded protein: CAWSVRDSLYSPLHF.

The V gene is TRBV6-5, the J gene TRBJ2-3; D is uncertain. The germline gives CDR1 MNHEY, CDR2 SVGAGI. With 0 bases removed from V and 1 base from J, the gap between germline ends came to 5 bases. This CDR3 is built from 14 residues. CDR3 in amino acids: CASSYSGGTDTQYF. The CDR3 DNA sequence: TGTGCCAGCAGTTACTCTGGGGGCACAGATACGCAGTATTTT.

This clone is a singleton in its sample. The chain links TRBV5-1 to TRBJ1-1, with D possibly matching TRBD1 (5 bases). The CDR3 covers 13 residues. The germline V and J ends were trimmed by 0 bases and 9 bases, with 12 bases remaining between them. CDR1 is SGHRS, CDR2 YFSETQ, per germline. The CDR3 protein is CASSLDTGTQAFF. DNA of the CDR3: TGCGCCAGCAGCTTGGATACCGGGACTCAAGCTTTCTTT.

The rearrangement uses TRBV5-6 and TRBJ2-1; D may be TRBD2 (5 bases). CDR1 is SGHDT, CDR2 YYEEEE, per germline. The CDR3 has 14 amino acids. Between the trimmed V and J ends, which lost 2 bases and 6 bases, there was a span of 12 bases. CDR3 loop: CASSLHHSGNEQFF. The CDR3 bases are TGTGCCAGCAGCTTACACCACAGCGGCAATGAGCAGTTCTTC. Full variable domain (missing parts from reference TRBV5-6 and TRBJ2-1): DAGVTQSPTHLIKTRGQQVTLRCSPKSGHDTVSWYQQALGQGPQFIFQYYEEEERQRGNFPDRFSGHQFPNYSSELNVNALLLGDSALYLCASSLHHSGNEQFFGPGTRLTVL.

The chain carries TRBV28 and TRBJ2-3; tentative D call: TRBD2 (6 bases). Germline loops: CDR1 MDHEN, CDR2 SYDVKM. Trimming pared 6 bases from V and 1 base from J, leaving 14 bases between. The CDR3 sequence is 15 residues long. The CDR3 sequence is CASRTGVGGTDTQYF. The CDR3 region has the DNA TGTGCCAGCAGAACGGGGGTTGGGGGCACAGATACGCAGTATTTT.

The CDR3 DNA sequence: TGTGCCAGCAGCCTCGAATTCGGGGGTTTGAGCAATCAGCCCCAGCATTTT. Protein: CASSLEFGGLSNQPQHF. V is TRBV5-4 and J is TRBJ1-5, with D perhaps TRBD1 (5 bases). Trimming pared 4 bases from V and 1 base from J, leaving 18 bases between. The V gene's germline CDR1 is SGHNT and CDR2 YYREEE (reference sequence). The CDR3 length is 17 residues.

The chain has TRBV5-4 and TRBJ2-5; D is unresolved. Trimming took off 2 bases at V and 1 base at J, with 3 bases between the two ends. In germline, CDR1 is SGHNT, CDR2 YYREEE (reference sequence). This CDR3 has 12 residues. CDR3 residues: CASSFPQETQYF. CDR3 nucleotide sequence: TGTGCCAGCAGCTTCCCCCAAGAGACCCAGTACTTC.

The chain has TRBV19 and TRBJ2-7; D not certain. CDR1 and CDR2 (germline): LNHDA, SQIVND (reference sequence). Trimming left V 6 bases short and J 3 bases short, with 12 bases between. The CDR3 loop spans 13 amino acids. CDR3 sequence (DNA): TGTGCCAGTAGCCTAGGCAGCCGCTACGAGCAGTACTTC. It specifies CASSLGSRYEQYF.

The chain carries TRBV18 and TRBJ2-2; TRBD2 might be the D (7 bases). The V gene's germline CDR1 is KGHSH and CDR2 LQKENI. The CDR3 length is 17 residues. V lost 3 bases and J lost 7, with 21 bases in between. As DNA, the CDR3 is TGTGCCAGCTCACCCTCCTGGGGCGGGGGCCGCGGCGGGGAGCTGTTTTTT. Its translation: CASSPSWGGGRGGELFF. Supplemented by reference TRBV18 and TRBJ2-2, the full variable domain reads NAGVMQNPRHLVRRRGQEARLRCSPMKGHSHVYWYRQLPEEGLKFMVYLQKENIIDESGMPKERFSAEFPKEGPSILRIQQVVRGDSAAYFCASSPSWGGGRGGELFFGEGSRLTVL.

J is TRBJ2-3 and V is TRBV11-3, with 9 bases aligning to TRBD1. Germline CDR1 reads SGHNT; CDR2 reads YENEEA. J gave up 4 bases and V 3 bases, and 8 bases lay outside the gene matches. The CDR3 loop spans 16 amino acids. The CDR3 DNA reads TGTGCCAGCAGCTTGGCAGGGACAGGGAGGTCAGATACGCAGTATTTT. It codes for CASSLAGTGRSDTQYF. Together with reference TRBV11-3 and TRBJ2-3, the CDR3 gives the full variable domain: EAGVVQSPRYKIIEKKQPVAFWCNPISGHNTLYWYLQNLGQGPELLIRYENEEAVDDSQLPKDRFSAERLKGVDSTLKIQPAELGDSAVYLCASSLAGTGRSDTQYFGPGTRLTVL.

CDR3 residues: CASTLSLNTEAFF. The CDR3, as DNA: TGTGCCAGCACCTTAAGCCTGAACACTGAAGCTTTCTTT. The chain combines TRBV6-6 with TRBJ1-1; D is undetermined. Germline loops: CDR1 MNHNY, CDR2 SVGAGI (reference sequence). The CDR3 is 13 amino acids. V was trimmed by 7 bases and J by 0 bases, leaving 9 bases between them.

J is TRBJ1-2 and V is TRBV10-3; no definite D call. Germline CDR1 reads ENHRY; CDR2 reads SYGVKD. V shed 3 bases and J shed 1 base, with 6 bases lying between them. The CDR3 runs to 13 residues. The CDR3 reads CAISERVNYGYTF. The CDR3 DNA reads TGTGCCATCAGTGAAAGGGTTAACTATGGCTACACCTTC.

The J gene is TRBJ2-5, the V gene TRBV6-5; weak D call: TRBD2 (7 bases). V lost 8 bases, J lost 0 bases, and 10 bases lay in between. Per the germline V gene, CDR1 is MNHEY and CDR2 is SVGAGI. The CDR3 runs to 13 residues. In DNA form, the CDR3 reads TGTGCCAGCCGGGGGGCAAACCAAGAGACCCAGTACTTC. Translating gives CASRGANQETQYF.

The chain has TRBV11-2 and TRBJ2-2, with D hard to call. Germline-derived CDR1 and CDR2 are SGHAT and FQNNGV. This CDR3 has 18 amino acids. V was trimmed by 1 base and J by 4 bases, leaving 19 bases between them. Here the CDR3 DNA reads TGTGCCAGCAGCTTAGCGAAAGCAGCTACCCCCATCACCGGGGAGCTGTTTTTT. Translating it yields CASSLAKAATPITGELFF. Complete variable domain (other parts from reference TRBV11-2 and TRBJ2-2): EAGVAQSPRYKIIEKRQSVAFWCNPISGHATLYWYQQILGQGPKLLIQFQNNGVVDDSQLPKDRFSAERLKGVDSTLKIQPAKLEDSAVYLCASSLAKAATPITGELFFGEGSRLTVL.

The sample holds a few counts of this clone. V gene TRBV5-1 combines with J gene TRBJ2-3; D gene ambiguous. Germline-derived CDR1 and CDR2 are SGHRS and YFSETQ. Trimming removed 1 base at V and 4 bases at J, with 13 bases between. The CDR3 runs 15 residues. The CDR3 nucleotides are TGCGCCAGCAGCTTGTCATATGGGGTGGCAGATACGCAGTATTTT. It encodes CASSLSYGVADTQYF.

The chain couples TRBV19 to TRBJ2-7; the match to TRBD2 covers 12 bases. There are 14 residues in the CDR3. The ends lost 4 bases at V and 6 bases at J; junction bases unmatched: 4. The germline V gene has CDR1 LNHDA and CDR2 SQIVND (reference sequence). This CDR3 reads CASSRGLAGSEQYF. CDR3 DNA sequence: TGTGCCAGTAGTAGGGGACTAGCGGGTTCCGAGCAGTACTTC.